This T cell receptor beta chain originates from a study of monozygotic twins with inflammatory bowel disease. Study-wide findings and caveats: Clonotypes shared with others were fewer in IBD patients than in healthy twins, especially with disease activity.

For this clonotype: Antigen specificity is unknown.

Each of the TCR libraries took 3500 ng of total RNA. TCRdb reworked the 5' RACE reads into one entry per CDR3 protein, no DNA. The sample's table shows fewer than 450,000 distinct CDR3 sequences. Per germline, CDR1 SGHRS and CDR2 YFSETQ. CDR3 size: 14 residues. This clonotype was obtained from a human donor with ulcerative colitis or Crohn's disease, or a healthy co-twin of an affected twin (not recorded which). The chain combines TRBV5-1 with TRBJ1-1; the D call from TCRdb, TRBD1, cannot be confirmed without DNA. Sequenced sample: blood. CDR3: CASSIGHTNTEAFF.